The rows below give T cell receptor beta chains drawn from one sample of a study of regulatory T cells in long-lasting Graves disease. Via MiXCR, TCRdb re-called the multiplex PCR reads, giving one row per CDR3 protein. Here the sample spans around 450,000 distinct CDR3 sequences, 15% to 20% being singletons. The data were also submitted as part of a second study, on T cells in Graves' hyperthyroidism and ophthalmopathy.

The sample consisted of peripheral blood mononuclear cells (PBMCs), taken at new diagnosis, from a patient treated with antithyroid drugs. These receptors originate from a man aged 40-55 years with Graves disease. The CDR3 runs from the conserved cysteine through the conserved F or W. The D gene is left open where the match is weak. Size tells how often a clone was seen (once, few, many) or the class of an expanded clone, and some rows leave it out.

j_call clone_size d_call v_call cdr3_aa cdr3_nt
TRBJ2-5 many - TRBV28 CASSYRTVYQETQYF TGTGCCAGCAGCTACCGGACAGTCTACCAAGAGACCCAGTACTTC
TRBJ2-4 - TRBD2 TRBV6-2/TRBV6-3 CASTPGTSGRAGNIQYF TGTGCCAGCACTCCAGGGACTAGCGGGAGGGCCGGGAACATTCAGTACTTC
TRBJ2-5 many TRBD2 TRBV27 CASSYLTSGVIQETQYF TGTGCCAGCAGTTATCTGACTAGCGGGGTAATACAAGAGACCCAGTACTTC
TRBJ2-7 many - TRBV6-5 CASSLTRRGEQYF TGTGCCAGCAGTTTGACTCGTAGGGGCGAGCAGTACTTC
TRBJ2-3 - TRBD2 TRBV7-2 CASSLGLRGGTDTQYF TGTGCCAGCAGCTTAGGGTTGCGGGGGGGCACAGATACGCAGTATTTT
TRBJ2-7 many TRBD1 TRBV12-3/TRBV12-4 CASSKGQATYEQYF TGTGCCAGCAGTAAGGGACAGGCGACCTACGAGCAGTACTTC
TRBJ2-5 - - TRBV6-2/TRBV6-3 CASSEPGRETQYF TGTGCCAGCAGTGAACCGGGCCGGGAGACCCAGTACTTC
TRBJ2-5 many - TRBV29-1 CSVRHVETQYF TGCAGCGTTCGGCACGTGGAGACCCAGTACTTC
TRBJ2-2 many - TRBV2 CASSAEQIGELFF TGTGCCAGCAGCGCAGAGCAGATCGGGGAGCTGTTTTTT
TRBJ2-5 many TRBD1 TRBV11-2 CASSSGEPTGGDF TGTGCCAGCAGCTCAGGGGAGCCGACAGGGGGTGACTTC
TRBJ2-1 - - TRBV7-9 CASSLLGLKNEQFF TGTGCCAGCAGCTTATTGGGTTTAAAAAATGAGCAGTTCTTC
TRBJ2-3 - TRBD2 TRBV12-3/TRBV12-4 CASQPLAGGPSTQYF TGTGCCAGCCAGCCCTTAGCGGGAGGGCCGAGTACGCAGTATTTT
TRBJ2-1 - - TRBV24-1 CATSDFGGPYNEQFF TGTGCCACCAGTGATTTCGGGGGGCCATACAATGAGCAGTTCTTC
TRBJ2-2 many TRBD1 TRBV30 CAWTQGSGELFF TGTGCCTGGACACAGGGGTCCGGGGAGCTGTTTTTT
TRBJ2-1 - TRBD2 TRBV9 CASSRLAGPYNEQFF TGTGCCAGCAGCAGACTAGCGGGACCCTACAATGAGCAGTTCTTC
TRBJ2-7 many - TRBV5-1 CASSAEYKLYEQYF TGCGCCAGCAGCGCAGAATATAAACTCTACGAGCAGTACTTC
TRBJ1-5 many TRBD1 TRBV3-1 CASSPGTGGRNQPQHF TGTGCCAGCAGCCCAGGGACAGGGGGCCGCAATCAGCCCCAGCATTTT